This T cell receptor beta chain originates from a study of Ad26.COV2.S vaccination and SARS-CoV-2 variants. The treatment: around 19 received Ad26.COV2.S at low or high dose, single or two shots; a few received placebo; per-sample allocation not given. Sampling took place 63 days after the first vaccine or placebo injection. Germline V gene sequence: CDR1 LGHNA, CDR2 YNFKEQ. The CDR3 runs 16 residues. Germline trimming cut 4 bases from V and 4 bases from J; bases unmatched to any gene: 10. Only in-frame clones appear in the TCRdb table, and some are missing; sequencing was by immunoSEQ multiplex PCR. The repertoire holds fewer than 500,000 clones, with 80% to 95% as singletons.

The sequence came from a person between 18 and 60 years old who received the Ad26.COV2.S COVID-19 vaccine or a placebo. The sequencing used peripheral blood, collected in a trial of Ad26.COV2.S vaccine versus placebo. V usage is TRBV4-2 and J usage is TRBJ2-3, with TRBD2 identical over 8 bases. In DNA form, the CDR3 reads TGTGCCAGCAGCCGCCCGGGAGGGGGGTTCCCAGATACGCAGTATTTT. This translates into CASSRPGGGFPDTQYF.